Listed below are T cell receptor beta chains from one sample, sequenced in a study of OX40 agonist ivuxolimab in advanced cancers. Profiled with immunoSEQ multiplex PCR; TCRdb holds only in-frame clones, not every one. The sample gives some 97,000 clones, nearly 90% of which show up once; more than 0.15% is in the top ten. Material: CD4+ or CD8+ T cells sorted from blood, obtained in a trial of the OX40 agonist ivuxolimab. The receptors derive from an adult with an advanced solid tumor such as melanoma, head and neck, liver or kidney cancer. The CDR3 runs from the conserved cysteine through the conserved F or W. A D gene is named only where the DNA matches it firmly. The size of a clone is reported for some rows only, either as once, few or many, or as a class for expanded clones.

j_call clone_size d_call v_call cdr3_aa cdr3_nt
TRBJ2-2 NA NA TRBV5-1 CASRKTENTGELFF TGCGCCAGCAGAAAGACAGAAAACACCGGGGAGCTGTTTTTT
TRBJ2-6 NA TRBD2 TRBV5-1 CASSREGAGANVLTF TGCGCCAGCAGCCGGGAGGGTGCTGGGGCCAACGTCCTGACTTTC
TRBJ2-5 NA NA TRBV7-2 CASVGAGGLGTQYF TGTGCCAGCGTGGGCGCAGGGGGGCTCGGGACCCAGTACTTC
TRBJ1-6 NA NA TRBV25-1 CASSGRSNSPLHF TGTGCCAGCAGTGGGAGGAGTAATTCACCCCTCCACTTT
TRBJ2-5 NA TRBD2 TRBV2 CARSGEPQETQYF TGTGCCAGAAGCGGGGAGCCCCAGGAGACCCAGTACTTC
TRBJ1-1 NA NA TRBV6-1 CASSYTGLNTEAFF TGTGCCAGCAGCTATACAGGTCTGAACACTGAAGCTTTCTTT
TRBJ2-2 NA NA TRBV27 CASSLVTKNTGELFF TGTGCCAGCAGTTTAGTCACTAAGAATACCGGGGAGCTGTTTTTT
TRBJ2-1 NA NA TRBV19 CASSRGWEQFF TGTGCCAGTAGCAGGGGATGGGAGCAGTTCTTC
TRBJ2-1 NA TRBD1 TRBV10-3 CAISVGQTYEQFF TGTGCCATCAGTGTGGGACAGACCTACGAGCAGTTCTTC
TRBJ1-3 NA NA TRBV6-1 CASGRTGNTIYF TGTGCCAGCGGTAGGACTGGAAACACCATATATTTT
TRBJ1-5 NA NA TRBV30 CAWSKEAYQPQHF TGTGCCTGGTCGAAGGAGGCTTATCAGCCCCAGCATTTT
TRBJ2-1 NA NA TRBV29-1 CSVASSQTRATYNEQFF TGCAGCGTTGCATCGTCCCAAACTAGGGCGACCTACAATGAGCAGTTCTTC
TRBJ2-1 NA NA TRBV6-6 CASRQGASYNEQFF TGTGCCAGCAGGCAAGGGGCCTCCTACAATGAGCAGTTCTTC
TRBJ1-2 NA NA TRBV6-1 CASSKGGGYTF TGTGCCAGCAGTAAGGGGGGTGGCTACACCTTC
TRBJ2-2 NA NA TRBV5-1 CASSSGRTNTGELFF TGCGCCAGCAGCTCCGGACGGACGAACACCGGGGAGCTGTTTTTT
TRBJ2-2 NA NA TRBV7-2 CASSSPRPGTLNTGELFF TGTGCCAGCAGCTCTCCTAGACCCGGGACTTTGAACACCGGGGAGCTGTTTTTT
TRBJ2-1 NA NA TRBV5-6 CASSFTNEQFF TGTGCCAGCAGCTTTACGAATGAGCAGTTCTTC
TRBJ1-6 NA NA TRBV6-1 CASTAGASPLHF TGTGCCAGCACCGCCGGAGCCTCACCCCTCCACTTT
TRBJ1-2 NA NA TRBV6-1 CASSRPFRYGYTF TGTGCCAGCAGTCGACCGTTCCGCTATGGCTACACCTTC
TRBJ1-3 NA NA TRBV6-5 CASSIGPNSGNTIYF TGTGCCAGCAGTATCGGGCCGAACTCTGGAAACACCATATATTTT
TRBJ2-3 NA TRBD2 TRBV5-1 CASSLPSGRVADTQYF TGCGCCAGCAGCTTGCCTAGCGGGAGGGTGGCAGATACGCAGTATTTT
TRBJ2-5 once TRBD1 TRBV15 CATSRGQNQETQYF TGTGCCACGTCCCGGGGACAGAATCAAGAGACCCAGTACTTC
TRBJ1-5 NA NA TRBV11-2 CASSLGAGPNQPQHF TGTGCCAGCAGCTTAGGCGCAGGCCCCAATCAGCCCCAGCATTTT
TRBJ1-2 NA NA TRBV6-1 CASNYVRGGGYTF TGTGCCAGCAACTACGTAAGGGGGGGCGGCTACACCTTC
TRBJ1-4 NA NA TRBV30 CAWSVRGRQAINEKLFF TGTGCCTGGAGTGTACGAGGGAGACAGGCCATTAATGAAAAACTGTTTTTT
TRBJ1-1 NA NA TRBV6-5 CASSYSTDRLNTEAFF TGTGCCAGCAGTTACTCGACTGACAGATTGAACACTGAAGCTTTCTTT
TRBJ2-3 NA NA TRBV19 CASSIVAVTDTQYF TGTGCCAGTAGTATAGTTGCGGTCACAGATACGCAGTATTTT
TRBJ2-7 NA NA TRBV9 CASSTSVGQKTYEQYF TGTGCCAGCAGCACGAGCGTCGGACAAAAAACCTACGAGCAGTACTTC
TRBJ1-6 NA TRBD1 TRBV7-9 CASSLDGTANSPLHF TGTGCCAGCAGCTTAGACGGGACAGCTAATTCACCCCTCCACTTT
TRBJ2-7 NA NA TRBV2 CASREGAYEQYF TGTGCCAGCAGGGAGGGGGCCTACGAGCAGTACTTC
TRBJ1-2 NA NA TRBV5-1 CASSLEPSGQASNYGYTF TGCGCCAGCAGCCTGGAACCCTCCGGACAAGCTTCTAACTATGGCTACACCTTC
TRBJ2-5 NA NA TRBV19 CASSVTTQETQYF TGTGCCAGTAGTGTGACCACACAAGAGACCCAGTACTTC
TRBJ2-5 NA TRBD2 TRBV29-1 CSVELTSGRPMYQETQYF TGCAGCGTTGAACTGACTAGCGGGCGACCTATGTACCAAGAGACCCAGTACTTC
TRBJ2-6 NA TRBD2 TRBV2 CANPMARESSGANVLTF TGTGCCAACCCGATGGCGCGGGAGAGCTCTGGGGCCAACGTCCTGACTTTC
TRBJ1-1 NA NA TRBV5-1 CASSPSASILNTEAFF TGCGCCAGCAGCCCCAGTGCGAGTATACTGAACACTGAAGCTTTCTTT
TRBJ2-1 NA TRBD2 TRBV19 CASRLTSGGNNEQFF TGTGCCAGTAGATTGACTAGCGGGGGGAACAATGAGCAGTTCTTC
TRBJ1-6 NA NA TRBV4-1 CASSQDRTYKALHF TGCGCCAGCAGCCAAGATCGAACCTATAAAGCCCTCCACTTT
TRBJ2-7 NA TRBD1 TRBV23-1 CASSQTGGHYEQYF TGCGCCAGCAGTCAGACAGGGGGGCACTACGAGCAGTACTTC
TRBJ1-1 NA TRBD1 TRBV19 CASNMGQGDTEAFF TGTGCCAGTAATATGGGACAGGGGGACACTGAAGCTTTCTTT
TRBJ2-7 few NA TRBV25-1 CASSESAYEQYF TGTGCCAGCAGTGAATCCGCCTACGAGCAGTACTTC
TRBJ2-1 NA TRBD2 TRBV5-1 CASTSGLAGPNEQFF TGCGCCAGCACCTCGGGACTAGCAGGCCCCAATGAGCAGTTCTTC
TRBJ1-5 NA TRBD1 TRBV19 CASCGTGGPQPQHF TGTGCCAGCTGCGGGACAGGGGGCCCCCAGCCCCAGCATTTT
TRBJ2-5 NA TRBD1 TRBV5-4 CASSPGQALETQYF TGTGCCAGCAGCCCCGGACAGGCGCTGGAGACCCAGTACTTC
TRBJ2-5 NA NA TRBV5-1 CASSFSGQETQYF TGCGCCAGCAGCTTTAGCGGACAAGAGACCCAGTACTTC
TRBJ2-3 NA NA TRBV11-2 CASSPVLGLTDTQYF TGTGCCAGCAGCCCCGTTTTGGGCCTCACAGATACGCAGTATTTT
TRBJ2-5 NA NA TRBV19 CASRDLGQETQYF TGTGCCAGCCGAGATTTGGGCCAAGAGACCCAGTACTTC
TRBJ2-6 NA NA TRBV28 CASSPPGANVLTF TGTGCCAGCTCCCCACCTGGGGCCAACGTCCTGACTTTC
TRBJ2-5 NA NA TRBV7-3 CASSLTVAPRETQYF TGTGCCAGCAGCTTAACGGTAGCACCCAGAGAGACCCAGTACTTC
TRBJ2-5 once TRBD1 TRBV27 CASSLTGGRETQYF TGTGCCAGCAGTTTAACAGGGGGGAGGGAGACCCAGTACTTC
TRBJ2-7 NA TRBD2 TRBV18 CASSLAGTTNYEQYF TGTGCCAGCTCACTCGCCGGGACTACCAACTACGAGCAGTACTTC
TRBJ1-1 few NA TRBV6-5 CASSYGGADTEAFF TGTGCCAGCAGTTATGGGGGGGCGGACACTGAAGCTTTCTTT
TRBJ1-2 NA NA TRBV4-1 CASSQERRLVYGYTF TGCGCCAGCAGCCAAGAGCGAAGGTTGGTCTATGGCTACACCTTC
TRBJ2-7 few NA TRBV7-2 CASSFEGSKYEQYF TGTGCCAGCAGCTTTGAGGGCAGTAAATACGAGCAGTACTTC
TRBJ2-2 NA NA TRBV7-3 CASSPGGAGGTGGELFF TGTGCCAGCAGCCCCGGGGGGGCGGGAGGGACAGGCGGGGAGCTGTTTTTT
TRBJ1-3 NA NA TRBV10-1 CASGPGPLTVPGNTIYF TGCGCCAGCGGACCGGGACCCCTAACCGTACCTGGAAACACCATATATTTT
TRBJ2-7 NA NA TRBV11-2 CASSLFYYEQYF TGTGCCAGCAGCCTATTCTACTACGAGCAGTACTTC
TRBJ1-1 NA NA TRBV6-5 CASTNPHGTEAFF TGTGCCAGCACCAACCCCCACGGAACTGAAGCTTTCTTT
TRBJ2-1 NA TRBD2 TRBV5-8 CASSLLGGGSYNEQFF TGTGCCAGCAGCTTGCTCGGCGGGGGGTCATACAATGAGCAGTTCTTC
TRBJ2-1 once TRBD2 TRBV27 CASRRLLSGIVGNEQFF TGTGCCAGCAGACGATTACTAAGCGGGATAGTTGGCAATGAGCAGTTCTTC